These T cell receptor beta chains were read from a single sample in a study of blood T cell repertoires in COVID-19. TCRdb's table, derived via immunoSEQ multiplex PCR, lists solely in-frame clones and lacks some. The sample shows 110,000 or so clones, about two thirds of them seen only once. What was sequenced was peripheral blood. The receptors come from a woman in her forties with acute or convalescent COVID-19. Each CDR3 is given with its conserved first and last residue. Each record gives: J gene, V gene, clone size, D gene, CDR3 DNA, CDR3 protein. The D gene is left open where the match is weak. Part of the rows lack a size; the others show once, few, many or a class for expanded clones.

>TRBJ2-7|TRBV28|NA|TRBD1
TGTGCCAGCATTCCCCTGGCCCAGGGGGCGTGGGAGCAGTACTTC
CASIPLAQGAWEQYF
>TRBJ1-3|TRBV3-1/TRBV3-2|NA|NA
TGTGCCAGCAGTCAATGGGGAGATCTCACCATATATTTT
CASSQWGDLTIYF
>TRBJ2-1|TRBV7-2|NA|TRBD2
TGTGCCAGCAGCTCCAAAGCTAGCGGGGGGCCCTACAATGAGCAGTTCTTC
CASSSKASGGPYNEQFF
>TRBJ1-1|TRBV9|NA|NA
TGTGCCAGCAGCGTAGACAGAAACACTGAAGCTTTCTTT
CASSVDRNTEAFF
>TRBJ2-7|TRBV5-1|NA|TRBD2
TGCGCCAGCAGCACGGGACTAGCGGGGAACGAGCAGTACTTC
CASSTGLAGNEQYF
>TRBJ1-2|TRBV6-5|few|TRBD1
TGTGCCAGCAGCGACAGGGACTATGGCTACACCTTC
CASSDRDYGYTF
>TRBJ2-1|TRBV4-2|once|TRBD2
TGTGCCAGCAGCCCCATAGGACTAGCGGGGGCCTACAATGAGCAGTTCTTC
CASSPIGLAGAYNEQFF
>TRBJ2-2|TRBV11-2|NA|TRBD1
TGTGCCAGCAACCCCACCGGGACAGGTACCGGGGAGCTGTTTTTT
CASNPTGTGTGELFF
>TRBJ2-1|TRBV7-2|once|NA
TGTGCCAGCAGCTTGGGTGGAGACGCGTGGAATGAGCAGTTCTTC
CASSLGGDAWNEQFF
>TRBJ2-3|TRBV7-7|NA|TRBD2
TGTGCCAGCAGCCCCGGTAGCGGGGCCACAGATACGCAGTATTTT
CASSPGSGATDTQYF
>TRBJ1-4|TRBV9|NA|NA
TGTGCCAGCAGCGTAGGGGCTGGTTTTAATGAAAAACTGTTTTTT
CASSVGAGFNEKLFF
>TRBJ2-3|TRBV6-4|NA|NA
TGTGCCAGCAGTGGGGACTCCCCAACAGATACGCAGTATTTT
CASSGDSPTDTQYF
>TRBJ2-7|TRBV7-2|once|NA
TGTGCCAGCAGCTTAGCTGGAGGGCAGAGCTCCTACGAGCAGTACTTC
CASSLAGGQSSYEQYF
>TRBJ2-3|TRBV4-1|NA|TRBD1
TGCGCCAGCAGCCAAGACCCGGGACAGGGAGCAAATACGCAGTATTTT
CASSQDPGQGANTQYF
>TRBJ2-3|TRBV7-6|NA|TRBD2
TGTGCCAGCAGTCCCCTAGCGGGCACTGGAACAGATACGCAGTATTTT
CASSPLAGTGTDTQYF
>TRBJ2-1|TRBV7-2|NA|TRBD2
TGTGCCAGCACCGCGGGGGGCGCCTCCTACAATGAGCAGTTCTTC
CASTAGGASYNEQFF
>TRBJ2-3|TRBV3-1/TRBV3-2|few|NA
TGTGCCAGCAGTCCGAGACAGGCACCCTTCACAGATACGCAGTATTTT
CASSPRQAPFTDTQYF
>TRBJ2-1|TRBV5-5|few|NA
TGTGCCAGCAGCCTCCAACTAGCCATGTTGGGCCTAGAGCAGTTCTTC
CASSLQLAMLGLEQFF